Below are 5 T cell receptor beta chains sequenced from a single sample in a study of spatial heterogeneity in lung cancer. Stated time point: sample taken at primary tumor resection. The study sequenced unsorted whole RNA from tumor, nontumor lung or frozen PBMC. TCRdb re-analysed the 5' RACE reads in MiXCR, keeping a single row per CDR3 protein. The sample yields over 50,000 distinct CDR3 sequences, approximately 8% seen once. The sample here was PBMCs, taken at surgery. The receptors shown here come from a female donor with early-stage non-small cell lung cancer.

This clonotype was observed many times. The chain is built from TRBV7-9 and TRBJ1-6, with 8 bases aligning to TRBD1. This CDR3 is 15 amino acids long. The ends lost 1 base at V and 10 bases at J; junction bases unmatched: 6. Germline-derived CDR1 and CDR2 are SEHNR and FQNEAQ (reference sequence). The CDR3 is CASSLEGQEISPLHF. The DNA for the CDR3 is TGTGCCAGCAGCTTAGAGGGACAGGAGATATCACCCCTCCACTTT.

In its sample, this clonotype was seen many times. This chain uses TRBV10-3 with TRBJ2-1; tentative D call: TRBD1 (5 bases). The V end lost 2 bases, the J end lost 0 bases, and 8 bases lay between the germline ends. Germline CDR1 and CDR2: ENHRY and SYGVKD. The CDR3 runs to 15 residues. The CDR3 protein is CAISEGASSYNEQFF. CDR3 sequence (DNA): TGTGCCATCAGTGAGGGGGCGAGCTCCTACAATGAGCAGTTCTTC.

This clonotype was counted at least ten times. This sequence joins TRBV28 and TRBJ1-1, with TRBD1 identical over 9 bases. CDR1 is MDHEN, CDR2 SYDVKM, per germline. The CDR3 is 15 residues long. The V gene end was trimmed by 7 bases and the J gene end by 5 bases; junction bases not matched to a gene: 11. CDR3 DNA sequence: TGTGCCAGCAATTCCCGGGACAGGGAAGGGACTGAAGCTTTCTTT. This sequence encodes CASNSRDREGTEAFF. Drawing the rest from reference TRBV28 and TRBJ1-1, the complete variable domain is DVKVTQSSRYLVKRTGEKVFLECVQDMDHENMFWYRQDPGLGLRLIYFSYDVKMKEKGDIPEGYSVSREKKERFSLILESASTNQTSMYLCASNSRDREGTEAFFGQGTRLTVV.

This clonotype has more than one count but fewer than ten. J is TRBJ2-1 and V is TRBV12-3 or TRBV12-4; 9 positions agree with TRBD1. With 5 bases clipped from V and 7 bases from J, the junction kept 6 bases outside the gene matches. The CDR3 consists of 14 residues. The CDR3 protein is CASSPWDRENEQFF. DNA for the CDR3: TGTGCCAGCAGTCCCTGGGACAGGGAAAATGAGCAGTTCTTC.

There are many counts of this clonotype. DNA of the CDR3: TGTGCCATCAGTGAACTAGGGGGGCTCTCTGGGGCCAACGTCCTGACTTTC. Its translation is CAISELGGLSGANVLTF. This chain connects TRBV10-3 to TRBJ2-6; D is tentatively TRBD1 or TRBD2 (6 bases each). Germline V CDR1 and CDR2: ENHRY, SYGVKD. The CDR3 runs to 17 residues. V lost 3 bases to trimming and J lost 0 bases, with 12 bases between them.